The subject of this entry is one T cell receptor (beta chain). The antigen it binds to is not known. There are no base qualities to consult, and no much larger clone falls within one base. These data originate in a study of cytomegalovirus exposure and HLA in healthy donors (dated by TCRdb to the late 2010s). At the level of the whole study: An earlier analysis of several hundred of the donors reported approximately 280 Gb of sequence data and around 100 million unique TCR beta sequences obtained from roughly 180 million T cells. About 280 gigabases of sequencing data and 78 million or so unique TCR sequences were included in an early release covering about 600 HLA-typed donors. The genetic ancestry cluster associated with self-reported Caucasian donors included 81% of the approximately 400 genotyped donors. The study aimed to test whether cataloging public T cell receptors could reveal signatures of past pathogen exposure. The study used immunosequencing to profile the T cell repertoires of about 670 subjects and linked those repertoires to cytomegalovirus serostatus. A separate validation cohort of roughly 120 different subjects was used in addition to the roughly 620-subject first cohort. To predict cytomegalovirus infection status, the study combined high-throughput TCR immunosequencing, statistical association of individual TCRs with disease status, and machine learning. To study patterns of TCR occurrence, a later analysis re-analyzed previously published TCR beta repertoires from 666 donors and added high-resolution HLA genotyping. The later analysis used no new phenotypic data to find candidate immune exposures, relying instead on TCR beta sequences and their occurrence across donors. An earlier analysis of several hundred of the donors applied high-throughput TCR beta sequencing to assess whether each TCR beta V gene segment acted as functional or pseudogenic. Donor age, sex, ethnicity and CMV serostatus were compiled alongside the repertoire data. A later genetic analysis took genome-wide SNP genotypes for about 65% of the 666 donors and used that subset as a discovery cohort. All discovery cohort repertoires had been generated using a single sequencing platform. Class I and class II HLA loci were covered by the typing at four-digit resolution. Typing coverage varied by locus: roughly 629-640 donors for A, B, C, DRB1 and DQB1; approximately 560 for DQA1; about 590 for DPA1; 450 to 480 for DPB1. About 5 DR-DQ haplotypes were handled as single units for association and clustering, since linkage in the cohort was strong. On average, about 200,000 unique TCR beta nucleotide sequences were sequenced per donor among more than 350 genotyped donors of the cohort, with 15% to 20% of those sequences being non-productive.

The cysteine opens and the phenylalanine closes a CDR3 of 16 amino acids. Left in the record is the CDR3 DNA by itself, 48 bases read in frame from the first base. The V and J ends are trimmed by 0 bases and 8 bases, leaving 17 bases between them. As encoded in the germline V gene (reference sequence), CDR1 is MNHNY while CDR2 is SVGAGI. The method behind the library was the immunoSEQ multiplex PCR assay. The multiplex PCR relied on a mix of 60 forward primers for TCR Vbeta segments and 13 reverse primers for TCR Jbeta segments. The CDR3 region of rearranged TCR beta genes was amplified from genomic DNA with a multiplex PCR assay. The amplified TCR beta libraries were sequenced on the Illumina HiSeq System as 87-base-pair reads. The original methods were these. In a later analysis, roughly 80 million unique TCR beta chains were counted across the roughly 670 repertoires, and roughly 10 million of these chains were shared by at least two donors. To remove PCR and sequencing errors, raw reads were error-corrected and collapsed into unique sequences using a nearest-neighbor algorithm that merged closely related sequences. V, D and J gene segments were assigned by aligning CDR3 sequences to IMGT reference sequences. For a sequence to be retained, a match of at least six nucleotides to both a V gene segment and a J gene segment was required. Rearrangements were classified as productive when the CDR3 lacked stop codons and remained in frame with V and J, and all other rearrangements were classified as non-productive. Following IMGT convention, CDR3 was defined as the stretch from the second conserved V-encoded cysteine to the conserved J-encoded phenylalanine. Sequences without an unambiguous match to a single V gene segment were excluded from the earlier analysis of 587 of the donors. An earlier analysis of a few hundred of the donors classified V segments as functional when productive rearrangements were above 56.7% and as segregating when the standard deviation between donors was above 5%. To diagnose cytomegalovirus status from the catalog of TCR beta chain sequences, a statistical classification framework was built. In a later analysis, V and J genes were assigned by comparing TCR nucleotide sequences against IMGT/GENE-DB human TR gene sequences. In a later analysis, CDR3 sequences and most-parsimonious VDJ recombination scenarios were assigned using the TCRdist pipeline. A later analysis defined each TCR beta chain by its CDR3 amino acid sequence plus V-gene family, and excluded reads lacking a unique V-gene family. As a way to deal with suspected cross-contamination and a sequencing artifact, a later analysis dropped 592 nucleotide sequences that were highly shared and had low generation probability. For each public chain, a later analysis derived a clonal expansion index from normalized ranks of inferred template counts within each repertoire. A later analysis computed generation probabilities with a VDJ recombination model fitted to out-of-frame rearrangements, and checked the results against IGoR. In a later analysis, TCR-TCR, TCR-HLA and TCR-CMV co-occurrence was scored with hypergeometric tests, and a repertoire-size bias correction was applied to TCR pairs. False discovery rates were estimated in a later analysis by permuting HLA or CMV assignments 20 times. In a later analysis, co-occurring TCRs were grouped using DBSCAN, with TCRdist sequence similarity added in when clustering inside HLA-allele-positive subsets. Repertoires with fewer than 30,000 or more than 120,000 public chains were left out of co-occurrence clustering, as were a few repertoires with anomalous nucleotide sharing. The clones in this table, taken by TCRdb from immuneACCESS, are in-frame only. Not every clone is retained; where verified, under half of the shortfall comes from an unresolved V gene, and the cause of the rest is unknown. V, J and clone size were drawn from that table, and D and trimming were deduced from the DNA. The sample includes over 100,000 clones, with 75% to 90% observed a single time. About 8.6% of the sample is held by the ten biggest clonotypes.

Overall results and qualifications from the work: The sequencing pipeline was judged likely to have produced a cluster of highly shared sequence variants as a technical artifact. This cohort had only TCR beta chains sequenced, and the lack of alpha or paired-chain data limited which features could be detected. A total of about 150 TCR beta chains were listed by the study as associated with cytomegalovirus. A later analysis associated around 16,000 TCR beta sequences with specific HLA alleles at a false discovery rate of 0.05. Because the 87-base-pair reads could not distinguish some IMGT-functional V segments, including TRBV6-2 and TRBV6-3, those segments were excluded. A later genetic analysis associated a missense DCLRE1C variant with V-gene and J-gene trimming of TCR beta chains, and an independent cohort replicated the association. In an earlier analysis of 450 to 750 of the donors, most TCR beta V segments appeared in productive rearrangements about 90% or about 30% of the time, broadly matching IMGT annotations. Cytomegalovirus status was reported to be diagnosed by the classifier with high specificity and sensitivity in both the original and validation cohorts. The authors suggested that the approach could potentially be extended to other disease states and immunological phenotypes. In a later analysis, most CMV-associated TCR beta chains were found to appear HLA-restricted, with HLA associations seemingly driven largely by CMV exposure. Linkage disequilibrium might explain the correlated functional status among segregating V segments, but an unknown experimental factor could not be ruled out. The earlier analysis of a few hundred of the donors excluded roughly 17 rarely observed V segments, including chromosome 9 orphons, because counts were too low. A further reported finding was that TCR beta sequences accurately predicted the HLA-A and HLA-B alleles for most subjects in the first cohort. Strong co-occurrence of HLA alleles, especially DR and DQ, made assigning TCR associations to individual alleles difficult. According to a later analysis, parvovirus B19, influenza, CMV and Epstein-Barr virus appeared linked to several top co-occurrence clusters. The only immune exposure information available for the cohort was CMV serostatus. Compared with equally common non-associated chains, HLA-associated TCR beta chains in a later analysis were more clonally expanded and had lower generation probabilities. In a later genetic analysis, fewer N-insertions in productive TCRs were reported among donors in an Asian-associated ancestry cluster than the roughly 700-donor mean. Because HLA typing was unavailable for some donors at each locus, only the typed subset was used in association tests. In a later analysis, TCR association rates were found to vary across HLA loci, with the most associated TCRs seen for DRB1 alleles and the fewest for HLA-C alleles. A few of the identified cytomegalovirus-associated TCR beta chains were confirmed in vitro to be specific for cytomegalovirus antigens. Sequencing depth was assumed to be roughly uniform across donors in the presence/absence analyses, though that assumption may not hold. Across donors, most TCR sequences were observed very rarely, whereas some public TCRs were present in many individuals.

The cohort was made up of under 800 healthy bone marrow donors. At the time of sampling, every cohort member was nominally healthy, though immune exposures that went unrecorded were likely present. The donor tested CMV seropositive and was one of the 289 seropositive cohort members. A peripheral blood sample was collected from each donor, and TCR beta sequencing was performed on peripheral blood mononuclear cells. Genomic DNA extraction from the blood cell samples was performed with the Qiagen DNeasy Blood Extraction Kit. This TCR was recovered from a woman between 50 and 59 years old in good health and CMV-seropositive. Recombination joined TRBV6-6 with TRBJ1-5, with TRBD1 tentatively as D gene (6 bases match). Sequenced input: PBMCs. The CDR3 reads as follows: CASSYSWTEGAKPQHF. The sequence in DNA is TGTGCCAGCAGTTACTCCTGGACAGAGGGCGCGAAGCCCCAGCATTTT.